This T cell receptor (beta chain) was captured in a study of shared clonotypes between healthy human individuals (dated by TCRdb to 2020 to 2022). With respect to the entire study: A few men and a couple of women, aged 18 to 49 years, made up the cohort. Libraries were prepared and TCR repertoires were sequenced by different laboratories using diverse techniques, in order to increase sequencing depth and limit assay-specific biases. For each donor, three plates each were used for CD4 naive and CD4 memory, two plates were used for CD8 naive, and one plate was used for CD8 memory. Each donor's leukapheresis produced roughly between about 0.8 and 8.9 billion PBMCs. To estimate repertoire size and how much clonotype sharing occurs between individuals, the study deeply sequenced the blood TCR repertoires of roughly 5 healthy adults.

Using the deep immunoSEQ assay, multiplex PCR amplified TCR CDR3 regions from genomic DNA. Extracted genomic DNA from each cell subset was distributed evenly across all wells of several immunoSEQ 96-well plates, and each plate was treated as a replicate. For sorted subsets, 200 ng of genomic DNA, equivalent to some 30,000 T cell genomes, went into each replicate PCR. The purified libraries were quantified using a Qubit 3.0 fluorometer, sized with a Bioanalyzer 2100, and then quantified again using the KAPA Library Quantification kit. A separate single-read 150-cycle Illumina NextSeq 550 flow cell was used to sequence each immunoSEQ 96-well plate. Per the source publication's procedure: The immunoSEQ output contained only junctional sequences without quality scores, so filtering could not match that applied to full-length reads. Sequences were annotated with PyIR, a Python wrapper for IgBLAST v1.9, and V/J genes and CDR3 were assigned using IMGT germline references. Any read was removed if the V/J assignment was weak (E-value above 1e-6), the CDR3 was missing, or the read contained stop codons, out-of-frame junctions, or ambiguous translated residues. V3J clonotypes were defined by identical inferred V gene, J gene, and CDR3 amino acid sequence. To compute the percentage overlap between repertoires, the number of shared unique clonotypes was divided by the size of the smaller repertoire. Richness of each repertoire was evaluated using RTK rarefaction, the Chao1 estimator, and Recon v2.1 estimates of unobserved clonotypes. Generation probabilities for all TCRbeta clonotypes obtained by the gDNA method from a handful of donors were computed using OLGA. In TCRdb, the immuneACCESS table is reduced to in-frame sequences with V and J assigned. These tables do not hold every clone; where another copy was compared, an unresolved V gene accounts for under half, and the others remain unexplained. V and J calls and clone size are copied from that table; D and trimming were computed from the DNA. The sample has about 2 million clones on record, about 95% of them singletons. The ten largest clones take up 0.85% to 1.2% of the sample.

CD8 naive samples were CD45RO-negative cells positively selected for CCR7, giving a CD45RA+CCR7+ population that excluded TemRA cells. Donors were healthy HIV-negative adults with no recently reported acute infections or vaccinations. All donors were Caucasian adults living in Nashville, Tennessee, USA. Blood was obtained by leukapheresis, after which PBMCs were separated by Ficoll-Histopaque density gradient centrifugation and cryopreserved in liquid nitrogen vapor phase. Analytical flow cytometry was used to check the purity and quantity of each magnetically sorted T cell population. Each sorted fraction had its genomic DNA isolated and then quantified by UV absorbance on a Nanodrop 2000c. What the study reported, not specific to this receptor: Larger estimated clonotype richness was generally found for naive subsets than for memory subsets. When a handful of donors were compared, the shared fraction of clonotypes was about 5% for naive CD4, around 3.6% for naive CD8, more than 2% for memory CD4, and 0.4% for memory CD8. Based on pairwise subsampling, the degree of clonotype sharing among donors was expected to be affected by sequencing depth. Compared with non-shared clonotypes, the clonotypes found in all four sorted-subset donors had higher generation probabilities. Sampling was restricted to blood, and TCR repertoires in tissues likely differ from the TCR repertoires found in blood. Rarefaction of sorted-subset datasets indicated incomplete sequencing despite the large sequencing depth. Because the study included a small number of donors, the genetic and exposure-history diversity represented was limited.

There are 15 amino acids in the CDR3, from cysteine to phenylalanine inclusive. The entry retains the CDR3 DNA only, 45 bases that are in frame from base 1. For CDR1 and CDR2, the germline V gene (reference sequence) lists SGHKS and YYEKEE. After removal of 4 bases from V and 4 bases from J, the junction retains 9 bases not matched to a gene. Notes on this clone: This receptor's antigen is unknown. No quality values exist for individual bases; no much larger clone is one base distant.

The chain is made from TRBV5-5 and TRBJ2-7, with TRBD1 identical over 9 junction bases. Sequencing was carried out using naive CD8+ T cells sorted from blood. Interpreted using the paper, the cell subset or site label stands for: CD45RA+CCR7+. This clonotype was sampled from a man aged 18 to 30 in good health. The DNA reads TGTGCCAGCAGCATTGGGACAGGGAATACTTACGAGCAGTACTTC. Translated, it reads CASSIGTGNTYEQYF.